This entry lists 5 T cell receptor beta chains sequenced from one sample in a study of control samples from healthy donors and cancer patients. Method: immunoSEQ multiplex PCR; TCRdb's copy keeps in-frame clones and lacks some. This table holds about 170,000 clones, 85% to 95% found once. The material sequenced was blood. Receptors were obtained from an older woman in good health.

This clone was seen just once. This sequence joins TRBV5-6 and TRBJ1-3, with 7 bases aligning to TRBD1. V was pared by 4 bases and J by 5 bases, with 9 bases of the junction left unmatched. The CDR3 is 15 residues long. Germline V CDR1 and CDR2: SGHDT, YYEEEE. CDR3 protein: CASSPGDSQRNTIYF. The CDR3 nucleotides read TGTGCCAGCAGCCCAGGGGACAGCCAACGAAACACCATATATTTT. Complete variable domain (other parts from reference TRBV5-6 and TRBJ1-3): DAGVTQSPTHLIKTRGQQVTLRCSPKSGHDTVSWYQQALGQGPQFIFQYYEEEERQRGNFPDRFSGHQFPNYSSELNVNALLLGDSALYLCASSPGDSQRNTIYFGEGSWLTVV.

With regard to this clone: Within the sample, other DNA sequences also encode this same CDR3. This sequence joins TRBV2 and TRBJ1-1, with 7 positions matching TRBD1. The germline CDR1 and CDR2 sequences are SNHLY and FYNNEI. This CDR3 has 15 residues. After removal of 7 bases from V and 0 bases from J, the junction contained 8 bases not matched to a gene. This chain's CDR3 is CASNRQGDMNTEAFF. The CDR3 DNA reads TGTGCCAGCAACCGACAGGGCGATATGAACACTGAAGCTTTCTTT.

The chain has TRBV6-5 and TRBJ2-5; 7 bases are a match to TRBD1. CDR1 is MNHEY and CDR2 is SVGAGI in the germline V gene. This CDR3 region has 16 residues. With V trimmed by 2 bases and J by 4 bases, 10 bases remained unmatched. The CDR3 protein is CASSYRATGSSETQYF. CDR3 nucleotides: TGTGCCAGCAGTTACCGCGCGACAGGGAGTTCAGAGACCCAGTACTTC.

CDR3 region: CASSLVPDSGGVYNEQFF. The CDR3 coding sequence is TGTGCCAGCAGCTTAGTCCCAGATAGCGGGGGGGTCTACAATGAGCAGTTCTTC. This chain uses TRBV7-2 with TRBJ2-1, with TRBD2 matching over 11 bases. Germline CDR1 is SGHTA and CDR2 is FQGNSA. The CDR3 loop spans 18 amino acids. Trimming removed 1 base from V and 3 bases from J; junction bases left unmatched: 8.

The CDR3 DNA is TGCGCCAGCAGCTTGTATACAGGGGGGAATGAAAAACTGTTTTTT. Amino acids: CASSLYTGGNEKLFF. The chain uses TRBV5-1 and TRBJ1-4, with 8 positions matching TRBD1. CDR3 size: 15 residues. Germline V gene sequence: CDR1 SGHRS, CDR2 YFSETQ. V shed 1 base, J shed 5 bases, and the junction held 4 bases outside the gene matches.